This T cell receptor beta chain was identified during a study of siplizumab effects on memory and regulatory T cells. Sequencing was performed with immunoSEQ multiplex PCR; in TCRdb, only in-frame clones are kept and a portion is missing. The sample has about 3,400 clones, around 54% seen once; the top ten hold 40% to 50%. The mixed lymphocyte reaction cells were grown together in coculture at 37°C for more than five days. There are 15 residues in the CDR3. Germline CDR1 reads SQVTM; CDR2 reads ANQGSEA. After removal of 2 bases from V and 0 bases from J, the junction contained 6 bases not matched to a gene. With respect to this clone: The antigen remains undetermined.

The study, taken as a whole, reports: Naive T cell populations appeared to exhibit greater diversity than memory cells and appeared to be major alloresponse contributors. Proliferating clones, CD4+ or CD8+, lacked an assignable naive or memory phenotype in roughly 75-97% of cases. With siplizumab, mappable alloreactive CD4+ clones averaged about 70% Treg-derived, versus more than 25% in controls.

The sequencing input was CFSE-low (dividing) CD8+ T cells sorted from an allogeneic mixed lymphocyte reaction. The TCR comes from a human donor in good health; the cells came from an allogeneic mixed lymphocyte reaction. Some clones in this sample may be carry-over from other donors' samples. This chain uses TRBV29-1 with TRBJ2-7, with 8 bases that match TRBD1. CDR3 sequence reads: CSVERRGQVSYEQYF. The CDR3, as DNA: TGCAGCGTTGAACGTAGGGGACAGGTCTCCTACGAGCAGTACTTC.